These 20 T cell receptor beta chains were all obtained from the same sample, sequenced in a study of T cell changes during pregnancy in multiple sclerosis. Sequencing was performed with immunoSEQ multiplex PCR; in TCRdb, only in-frame clones are kept and a portion is missing. The table records approximately 66,000 clones, approximately 92% of them present only once. The source material was peripheral blood, sampled in the third trimester of pregnancy. The receptors stem from a female donor in good health, enrolled as a control in a pregnancy study.

J is TRBJ1-1 and V is TRBV18, with 11 bases that match TRBD1. The germline V gene has CDR1 KGHSH and CDR2 LQKENI. This CDR3 spans 18 amino acids. Trimming took 3 bases from V and 5 from J; bases not matched to a gene: 14. The CDR3 here is CASSPIGQGAHVGTEAFF. DNA for the CDR3: TGTGCCAGCTCACCGATAGGACAGGGGGCCCATGTGGGTACTGAAGCTTTCTTT.

The rearrangement uses TRBV11-2 and TRBJ2-7, with D perhaps matching TRBD1 (5 bases). Germline V CDR1 and CDR2: SGHAT, FQNNGV. Trimming shortened V by 6 bases and J by 5 bases, and 17 bases separated the two germline ends. The CDR3 extends over 14 amino acids. The CDR3 loop is CASSPTYRLDEQYF. CDR3 nucleotides: TGTGCCAGCAGTCCAACTTACAGGCTCGACGAGCAGTACTTC. The variable domain in full, completed from reference TRBV11-2 and TRBJ2-7, reads EAGVAQSPRYKIIEKRQSVAFWCNPISGHATLYWYQQILGQGPKLLIQFQNNGVVDDSQLPKDRFSAERLKGVDSTLKIQPAKLEDSAVYLCASSPTYRLDEQYFGPGTRLTVT.

The chain links TRBV4-2 to TRBJ2-7; the D gene is possibly TRBD2 (5 bases). Trimming took off 0 bases at V and 2 bases at J, with 14 bases between the two ends. The CDR3 contains 16 residues. Germline-derived CDR1 and CDR2 are LGHNA and YNFKEQ. CDR3: CASSQEYEGLTYEQYF. As DNA, the CDR3 is TGTGCCAGCAGCCAAGAATATGAGGGTTTGACCTACGAGCAGTACTTC.

This clone occurred once. The rearrangement links TRBV7-2 to TRBJ1-2; 8 bases align to TRBD1. Trimming at V came to 1 base and at J to 5 bases, leaving 6 bases not matched to a gene. There are 15 residues in the CDR3. CDR1 is SGHTA, CDR2 FQGNSA, per germline. The CDR3 DNA follows: TGTGCCAGCAGCTTAGAGCCAGGGGGCTGGTATGGCTACACCTTC. As protein: CASSLEPGGWYGYTF.

The chain uses TRBV19 and TRBJ2-6; D ambiguous. This CDR3 is 15 amino acids long. Deletions cut 3 bases from V and 1 base from J, with 7 bases between. Germline values: CDR1 LNHDA, CDR2 SQIVND (reference sequence). The DNA for the CDR3 is TGTGCCAGTAGTATTATCACTTCTGGGGCCAACGTCCTGACTTTC. Its translation is CASSIITSGANVLTF.

V usage is TRBV11-1 and J usage is TRBJ2-5, with D tentatively TRBD1 (5 bases). Germline values: CDR1 SGHAT, CDR2 FQDESV (reference sequence). Trimming stripped 1 base from V and 3 bases from J, with 9 bases between. The CDR3 is made up of 14 amino acids. Here the CDR3 DNA reads TGTGCCAGCAGCTTAGGGACAAGGGAAGAGACCCAGTACTTC. Translating it yields CASSLGTREETQYF. Full variable domain (rest looked up from reference TRBV11-1 and TRBJ2-5): EAEVAQSPRYKITEKSQAVAFWCDPISGHATLYWYRQILGQGPELLVQFQDESVVDDSQLPKDRFSAERLKGVDSTLKIQPAELGDSAMYLCASSLGTREETQYFGPGTRLLVL.

This sequence joins TRBV5-5 and TRBJ1-1; no clear D. Germline V lookup: CDR1 SGHKS, CDR2 YYEKEE (reference sequence). The CDR3 is 14 amino acids. V lost 0 bases and J 7 bases, leaving 13 bases between the germline ends. The CDR3 is CASSLGGGYGEAFF. In DNA form, the CDR3 reads TGTGCCAGCAGCTTGGGTGGAGGGTACGGTGAAGCTTTCTTT.

In its sample, this clone was seen once. The rearrangement uses TRBV27 and TRBJ2-3, with 8 positions matching TRBD2. The ends lost 5 bases at V and 4 bases at J; junction bases unmatched: 8. The germline gives CDR1 MNHEY, CDR2 SMNVEV (reference sequence). This CDR3 spans 15 amino acids. The CDR3 DNA reads as TGTGCCAGCAGTGGAGGGACTAGGGTTCCAGATACGCAGTATTTT. This translates into CASSGGTRVPDTQYF.

The rearrangement joins TRBV30 to TRBJ2-2; 7 bases map to TRBD1. The CDR3 spans 15 residues. Losses at the gene ends were 6 bases for V and 5 bases for J; bases not matched to a gene: 12. Germline CDR1 is GTSNPN and CDR2 is SVGIG (reference sequence). CDR3 sequence (DNA): TGTGCCTGCTCTATCTCGACAGGGCGGACCGGGGAGCTGTTTTTT. This gives the protein CACSISTGRTGELFF.

The rearrangement joins TRBV7-8 to TRBJ2-1; 9 nucleotides align to TRBD2. V lost 1 base, J lost 9 bases, and 10 bases stayed unmatched. This CDR3 contains 16 residues. Germline V gene lookup returns CDR1 SGHVS and CDR2 FQNEAQ. DNA of the CDR3: TGTGCCAGCAGCTTAGTGAGGGTAGCGGGAGTACTTGAGCAGTTCTTC. Translation gives CASSLVRVAGVLEQFF.

The rearrangement uses TRBV5-4 and TRBJ2-4; possibly TRBD2 for D (6 bases). The ends were cut back, 0 bases at V and 8 bases at J, with 12 bases in the middle. The CDR3 runs 14 residues. The germline V gene encodes CDR1 SGHNT and CDR2 YYREEE (reference sequence). The CDR3 spells CASSLVPGVDIQYF. DNA for the CDR3: TGTGCCAGCAGCTTGGTACCGGGAGTGGACATTCAGTACTTC.

This clone has a single count. V gene TRBV5-6 combines with J gene TRBJ2-5, with 9 bases matching TRBD1. There are 15 residues in the CDR3. Per germline, CDR1 SGHDT and CDR2 YYEEEE. V was pared by 6 bases and J by 2 bases, with 8 bases of the junction left unmatched. The CDR3, as DNA: TGTGCCAGCAATCTACAGGGGGCAGGGCAAGAGACCCAGTACTTC. It translates to CASNLQGAGQETQYF. The full variable domain, in which reference TRBV5-6 and TRBJ2-5 provide the parts outside the CDR3, is DAGVTQSPTHLIKTRGQQVTLRCSPKSGHDTVSWYQQALGQGPQFIFQYYEEEERQRGNFPDRFSGHQFPNYSSELNVNALLLGDSALYLCASNLQGAGQETQYFGPGTRLLVL.

This chain joins TRBV5-1 and TRBJ1-2; 10 nucleotides line up with TRBD1. CDR1 SGHRS and CDR2 YFSETQ come from the germline V gene. The V gene end was trimmed by 5 bases and the J gene end by 6 bases; junction bases not matched to a gene: 7. The CDR3 length is 14 residues. The CDR3 DNA reads as TGCGCCAGCAGACCCGGACAGGGGGTTCATGGCTACACCTTC. Its translation: CASRPGQGVHGYTF.

The chain couples TRBV29-1 to TRBJ2-2; the D is unclear. Germline CDR1 reads SQVTM; CDR2 reads ANQGSEA. The CDR3 contains 15 residues. Trimming stripped 6 bases from V and 2 bases from J, with 16 bases between. The CDR3 DNA reads as TGCAGCGTCCTACCATCGAACCTAAACACCGGGGAGCTGTTTTTT. It is translated as CSVLPSNLNTGELFF.

The chain uses TRBV9 and TRBJ2-5, with TRBD1 matching 11 bases. CDR1 SGDLS and CDR2 YYNGEE come from the germline V gene. The junction had 11 bases not matched to a gene; V was cut back by 3 bases and J by 4 bases. This CDR3 is built from 17 residues. The CDR3 DNA follows: TGTGCCAGCAGCGATCCGGGACAGGGGGGGTTGGGAGAGACCCAGTACTTC. This gives the protein CASSDPGQGGLGETQYF.

The chain is built from TRBV7-2 and TRBJ2-1; 8 bases line up with TRBD2. From germline, CDR1 is SGHTA and CDR2 FQGNSA. Germline trimming cut 4 bases from V and 7 bases from J; bases unmatched to any gene: 15. The CDR3 contains 17 residues. CDR3 DNA sequence: TGTGCCAGCAGCTCCCGATTAGCGGGGACCGTTGGTAATGAGCAGTTCTTC. Translation gives CASSSRLAGTVGNEQFF.

V is TRBV9 and J is TRBJ2-3; 9 positions agree with TRBD2. Germline V gene lookup returns CDR1 SGDLS and CDR2 YYNGEE. V lost 7 bases and J lost 6; bases outside the gene matches: 15. This CDR3 region has 16 residues. As DNA, the CDR3 is TGTGCCAGCGCCGAGGGGGCGGGAGGGCCAATGGATACGCAGTATTTT. Protein product: CASAEGAGGPMDTQYF.

The chain links TRBV11-1 to TRBJ2-5, with a weak D call TRBD1 (6 bases). CDR3 length: 11 residues. The V end lost 1 base, the J end lost 13 bases, and 10 bases lay between the germline ends. From germline, CDR1 is SGHAT and CDR2 FQDESV (reference sequence). Here the CDR3 reads CASSLGQESYF. The CDR3 DNA reads TGTGCCAGCAGCTTAGGACAGGAGTCGTACTTC.

This chain joins TRBV7-2 and TRBJ2-7, with D maybe TRBD1 (6 bases). This CDR3 is built from 15 residues. CDR1 SGHTA and CDR2 FQGNSA come from the germline V gene. V lost 2 bases to trimming and J lost 4 bases, with 15 bases between them. This CDR3 is CASSLWTDKAYEQYF. The CDR3 DNA reads TGTGCCAGCAGCTTATGGACAGACAAGGCTTACGAGCAGTACTTC.

The J gene is TRBJ1-2, the V gene TRBV6-5, with 11 bases lining up with TRBD1. J was trimmed by 7 bases and V by 2 bases; bases with no gene match: 3. This CDR3 has 14 amino acids. Germline V gene lookup returns CDR1 MNHEY and CDR2 SVGAGI. The CDR3 DNA follows: TGTGCCAGCAGTTACAAGGGACAGGGGGGTGGCTACACCTTC. This codes for CASSYKGQGGGYTF.